In its sample, the clone carrying this TCR beta chain was seen many times. These data originate in a study of identical twins. Template switching supplied a universal primer site; unique molecular identifiers were carried on the cDNA. In TCRdb, the 5' RACE reads were re-called with MiXCR into one record per CDR3 protein. The sample lists over 550,000 distinct CDR3 sequences; around 7.5% were seen once. The CDR3 covers 17 residues. Germline V gives CDR1 MDHEN, CDR2 SYDVKM. V dropped 3 bases and J dropped 2 bases, with 17 bases sitting between them. This same sample was also part of a study on yellow fever vaccine responses in identical twins.

Material: PBMCs. The sequence was obtained from a young woman in good health. The chain carries TRBV28 and TRBJ2-1; tentatively, D is TRBD2 (6 bases). CDR3 region: CASSLGLSGVPYNEQFF. CDR3 nucleotide sequence: TGTGCCAGCAGTTTGGGTTTGTCGGGAGTCCCCTACAATGAGCAGTTCTTC.